A single sample is the source of the 16 T cell receptor beta chains below, sequenced in a study of regulatory T cells in long-lasting Graves disease. Time point of the sample: persistent/refractory GD, antithyroid drugs over 5 years with positive TRAb. PBMC RNA was the source of the TCR library. Both iRepertoire HTBI primers and Arm-PCR of CDR3 regions were used to build the TCR beta libraries. TCRdb redid the calling of the multiplex PCR reads with MiXCR, one entry per CDR3 protein. The sample has 500,000 to 800,000 distinct CDR3 sequences, around 30% seen once. The specimen was peripheral blood mononuclear cells (PBMCs), collected when the disease was refractory, from a patient treated with antithyroid drugs. The receptors come from a female donor with Graves disease.

This clonotype was seen only a few times. The rearrangement uses TRBV12-3 or TRBV12-4 and TRBJ1-1; D remains unclear. This CDR3 is built from 13 residues. V shed 6 bases and J shed 6 bases, with 14 bases lying between them. The CDR3 DNA sequence: TGTGCCAGCAGCCTGAAAATAGATTCTGAAGCTTTCTTT. As protein: CASSLKIDSEAFF.

This clonotype occurred a few times. A junction boundary mismatches the germline segment, possibly from a read error. This chain links TRBV10-3 with TRBJ1-3; D unclear. CDR1 is ENHRY, CDR2 SYGVKD, per germline. The CDR3 consists of 12 residues. CDR3 region: CAVSYSGNTIYF. The CDR3 DNA is TGTGCCGTCAGTTACTCTGGAAACACCATATATTTT.

In this sample, this clonotype turned up a few times. This chain's CDR3 is CASSLGQGVGNQPQHF. The CDR3 region has the DNA TGTGCCAGCAGTCTTGGACAGGGAGTAGGCAATCAGCCCCAGCATTTT. This chain links TRBV28 with TRBJ1-5, with 8 bases matching TRBD1. J gave up 2 bases and V 5 bases, and 8 bases lay outside the gene matches. This CDR3 has 16 amino acids. CDR1 MDHEN and CDR2 SYDVKM come from the germline V gene.

This chain links TRBV10-3 with TRBJ2-2, with a tentative D call TRBD1 (5 bases). Between the trimmed V and J ends, which lost 7 bases and 6 bases, there was a span of 9 bases. Germline V gives CDR1 ENHRY, CDR2 SYGVKD. This CDR3 region has 12 residues. DNA for the CDR3: TGTGCCATCACCAGGGCGTCCGGGGAGCTGTTTTTT. Translating gives CAITRASGELFF.

The table lists this clonotype with a few counts. The chain has TRBV20-1 and TRBJ2-5; a weak D match, TRBD2 (7 bases). Germline CDR1 is DFQATT and CDR2 is SNEGSKA (reference sequence). The CDR3 is 14 amino acids. The CDR3 DNA reads as TGCGCAGCCGGGGGGCAGGAGGTAGCAGAGACCCAGTACTTC. This translates into CAAGGQEVAETQYF.

This clonotype showed up just a few times. The V call is TRBV12-3 or TRBV12-4, the J call TRBJ1-4; D perhaps matches TRBD1 (5 bases). There are 16 residues in the CDR3. The V end lost 7 bases, the J end lost 3 bases, and 18 bases lay between the germline ends. CDR3 DNA sequence: TGTGCCAGCACCCCCGGGGGGATGGTCCCTAATGAAAAACTGTTTTTT. Translation gives CASTPGGMVPNEKLFF.

The chain joins TRBV3-1 to TRBJ1-2, with D uncertain. Germline V gene data show CDR1 as LGHDT and CDR2 as YNNKEL (reference sequence). The V end lost 1 base, the J end lost 2 bases, and 14 bases lay between the germline ends. The CDR3 contains 16 residues. Here the CDR3 reads CASSQGPAATNYGYTF. CDR3 DNA: TGTGCCAGCAGCCAAGGTCCGGCAGCCACAAACTATGGCTACACCTTC.

This clonotype was observed a handful of times. This chain joins TRBV5-1 and TRBJ1-4; TRBD1 agrees at 8 bases. The CDR3 consists of 15 residues. Germline-derived CDR1 and CDR2 are SGHRS and YFSETQ. Losses at the gene ends were 2 bases for V and 2 bases for J; bases not matched to a gene: 2. The DNA of the CDR3 is TGCGCCAGCAGCTTCAGGGGGCCGACTAATGAAAAACTGTTTTTT. This translates into CASSFRGPTNEKLFF.

This clonotype was detected only a few times. The chain is built from TRBV6-1 and TRBJ2-2; the D call may be TRBD1 or TRBD2 (5 bases each). V lost 7 bases to trimming and J lost 5 bases, with 11 bases between them. CDR1 and CDR2 from the germline V gene are MNHNS and SASEGT. The CDR3 contains 13 residues. The CDR3 loop is CASNDRGTGELFF. CDR3 nucleotide sequence: TGTGCCAGCAACGACAGAGGGACCGGGGAGCTGTTTTTT.

This clonotype was recorded many times. V gene TRBV28 combines with J gene TRBJ1-4, with TRBD1 matching over 7 bases. Germline V CDR1 and CDR2: MDHEN, SYDVKM. The CDR3 runs 13 residues. V trimming: 6 bases; J trimming: 8 bases; junction bases outside the gene matches: 6. CDR3 sequence reads: CASSDRVGEKLFF. The CDR3 region has the DNA TGTGCCAGCAGCGACAGGGTTGGCGAAAAACTGTTTTTT.

The chain employs TRBV20-1 and TRBJ1-5; no reliable D call. CDR1 and CDR2 from the germline V gene are DFQATT and SNEGSKA (reference sequence). The CDR3 length is 12 residues. V lost 1 base and J lost 8, with 9 bases in between. The CDR3 reads CSARASSEPQHF. As DNA, the CDR3 is TGCAGTGCTAGAGCTAGTTCAGAGCCCCAGCATTTT.

The genes are TRBV5-1 and TRBJ1-1, with TRBD1 as a possible D gene (6 bases). Germline V gene sequence: CDR1 SGHRS, CDR2 YFSETQ. Trimming stripped 1 base from V and 4 bases from J, with 23 bases between. This CDR3 is built from 18 residues. The CDR3 DNA sequence: TGCGCCAGCAGCTTGAAGGGGGGGGTCGGAGCATCAGTCACTGAAGCTTTCTTT. Translated: CASSLKGGVGASVTEAFF.

The chain combines TRBV6-2 or TRBV6-3 with TRBJ2-7; 7 bases match TRBD1. Germline V gives CDR1 MNHEY, CDR2 SVGEGT. The CDR3 sequence is 12 residues long. The V segment lost 8 bases and the J segment 1 base; nucleotides outside the gene matches: 2. The chain's CDR3 is CASEQGSYEQYF. The CDR3 bases are TGTGCCAGCGAACAGGGGTCCTACGAGCAGTACTTC.

V is TRBV5-5 and J is TRBJ1-1; 7 bases fit TRBD1. Per germline, CDR1 SGHKS and CDR2 YYEKEE (reference sequence). After removal of 4 bases from V and 6 bases from J, the junction contained 12 bases not matched to a gene. The CDR3 runs to 15 residues. The DNA of the CDR3 is TGTGCCAGCAGCGTGCCTCGGGACAGATCTGCTGAAGCTTTCTTT. Translated, it gives CASSVPRDRSAEAFF.

This clonotype was seen at least ten times. This sequence joins TRBV20-1 and TRBJ2-5; no reliable D call. This CDR3 comprises 14 residues. V lost 4 bases to trimming and J lost 2 bases, with 14 bases between them. Germline V CDR1 and CDR2: DFQATT, SNEGSKA (reference sequence). CDR3 residues: CSATPLNTQETQYF. The DNA of the CDR3 is TGCAGTGCTACTCCTCTGAACACTCAAGAGACCCAGTACTTC.

The V call is TRBV12-3 or TRBV12-4, the J call TRBJ2-2; 7 bases are shared with TRBD1. This CDR3 is built from 15 residues. V was pared by 7 bases and J by 4 bases, with 9 bases of the junction left unmatched. DNA for the CDR3: TGTGCCAGCACCTCCCACCGACAGGGCACCGGGGAGCTGTTTTTT. Its protein product is CASTSHRQGTGELFF.